This TCR beta chain is drawn from a study of OX40 agonist ivuxolimab in advanced cancers. The study's findings and limits: Also present in some nonresponders was a low level of normalized T-cell clonal expansion. CD8+ T cells were the subset that, on average, had more expanded clones than CD4+.

Trimming removed 0 bases at V and 1 base at J, with 11 bases between. CDR1 is SGDLS, CDR2 YYNGEE, per germline. The CDR3 has 15 amino acids. The assay was immunoSEQ multiplex PCR, and TCRdb's table has in-frame clones only and misses some. The sample records some 89,000 clones, around 84% being singletons. A word on this clone: Its antigen is not identified.

This specimen was CD4+ or CD8+ T cells sorted from blood, taken in a trial of the OX40 agonist ivuxolimab. The V and J genes are TRBV9 and TRBJ2-7; D not resolved. This receptor was identified in an adult with an advanced solid tumor such as melanoma, head and neck, liver or kidney cancer. The CDR3 spells CASSVEGLASYEQYF. Here the CDR3 DNA reads TGTGCCAGCAGCGTAGAGGGTCTGGCTTCCTACGAGCAGTACTTC.